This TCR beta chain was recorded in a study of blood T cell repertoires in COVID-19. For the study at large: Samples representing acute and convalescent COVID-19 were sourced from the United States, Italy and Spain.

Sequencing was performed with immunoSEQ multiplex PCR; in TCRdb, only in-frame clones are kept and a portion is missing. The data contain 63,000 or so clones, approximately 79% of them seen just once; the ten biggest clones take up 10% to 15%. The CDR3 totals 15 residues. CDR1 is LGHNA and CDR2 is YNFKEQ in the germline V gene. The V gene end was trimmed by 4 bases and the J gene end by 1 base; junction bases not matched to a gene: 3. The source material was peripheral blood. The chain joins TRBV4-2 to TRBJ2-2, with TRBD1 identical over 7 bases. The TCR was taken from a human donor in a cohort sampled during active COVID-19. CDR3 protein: CASSRDRLNTGELFF. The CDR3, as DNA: TGTGCCAGCAGCCGGGACAGACTGAACACCGGGGAGCTGTTTTTT.